Listed here are 28 T cell receptor beta chains from one sample, sequenced in a study of blood T cell repertoires in COVID-19. Profiling relied on immunoSEQ multiplex PCR, and the TCRdb table lists in-frame clones only, not all of them. The top ten clones hold around 6.6% of a sample with some 30,000 clones, almost 85% of them seen once. Material for sequencing was peripheral blood. These TCRs come from a man aged 55 to 70 with active COVID-19.

The rearrangement uses TRBV13 and TRBJ2-4, with D perhaps TRBD1 (5 bases). Germline CDR1 and CDR2: PRHDT and FYEKMQ (reference sequence). The germline V and J ends were trimmed by 0 bases and 10 bases, with 16 bases remaining between them. The CDR3 is 15 amino acids. This CDR3 is CASSLGHDQPGIQYF. CDR3 DNA sequence: TGTGCCAGCAGCTTAGGGCACGACCAACCAGGGATTCAGTACTTC.

The chain links TRBV10-3 to TRBJ2-7, with D perhaps TRBD1 (5 bases). Germline CDR1 reads ENHRY; CDR2 reads SYGVKD. Trimming removed 0 bases from V and 6 bases from J, with 15 bases in between. The CDR3 runs 15 residues. The CDR3: CAISESRALSAEQYF. The CDR3 DNA sequence: TGTGCCATCAGTGAGTCCAGGGCGTTATCGGCCGAGCAGTACTTC.

V and J are TRBV27 and TRBJ2-7, with D unclear. This CDR3 is 13 amino acids long. Deletions cut 7 bases from V and 3 bases from J, with 13 bases between. The germline gives CDR1 MNHEY, CDR2 SMNVEV (reference sequence). CDR3 in amino acids: CASKPNAGYEQYF. The CDR3 coding sequence is TGTGCCAGCAAACCTAATGCAGGCTACGAGCAGTACTTC.

This sequence joins TRBV9 and TRBJ2-2; no firm D call. The CDR3 runs 13 residues. Between the trimmed V and J ends, which lost 1 base and 5 bases, there was a span of 6 bases. In germline, CDR1 is SGDLS, CDR2 YYNGEE. CDR3 bases: TGTGCCAGCAGCGTAATGCGAACCGGGGAGCTGTTTTTT. Translation: CASSVMRTGELFF.

The rearrangement joins TRBV5-1 to TRBJ2-1; 7 bases agree with TRBD2. Germline CDR1 SGHRS, CDR2 YFSETQ. This CDR3 contains 18 residues. Losses at the gene ends were 0 bases for V and 0 bases for J; bases not matched to a gene: 9. The CDR3 loop is CASSLVRRERSSYNEQFF. The CDR3 region has the DNA TGCGCCAGCAGCTTGGTTCGGCGGGAGCGGAGCTCCTACAATGAGCAGTTCTTC.

The chain joins TRBV6-5 to TRBJ2-1; D unclear. The CDR3 extends over 12 amino acids. Germline loops: CDR1 MNHEY, CDR2 SVGAGI. V shed 7 bases and J shed 7 bases, with 11 bases lying between them. Here the CDR3 DNA reads TGTGCCAGCACCTACAGCACGAATGAGCAGTTCTTC. It yields the protein CASTYSTNEQFF.

Here the CDR3 reads CASSQNPGLPLHF. The CDR3, as DNA: TGTGCCAGCAGCCAAAATCCAGGCCTTCCCCTCCACTTT. The chain couples TRBV3-1 (or the pseudogene TRBV3-2) to TRBJ1-6; D unclear. The CDR3 spans 13 residues. The germline V gene has CDR1 LGHDT and CDR2 YNNKEL (reference sequence). The germline V and J ends were trimmed by 2 bases and 13 bases, with 12 bases remaining between them.

This clone qualifies as medium-sized. The chain links TRBV15 to TRBJ1-3; possible D gene TRBD1, 6 bases. Germline assignment: CDR1 LNHNV and CDR2 YYDKDF (reference sequence). V was clipped by 2 bases and J by 2 bases, with 13 bases between them. This CDR3 is 16 amino acids long. The CDR3: CATSRRTGMPGNTIYF. The CDR3 DNA is TGTGCCACCAGCAGAAGAACAGGGATGCCTGGAAACACCATATATTTT.

The V call is TRBV5-1, the J call TRBJ2-7, with D perhaps TRBD1 (5 bases). Germline V gene lookup returns CDR1 SGHRS and CDR2 YFSETQ. The CDR3 covers 15 residues. V was clipped by 0 bases and J by 0 bases, with 10 bases between them. The CDR3 spells CASSLEQGYSYEQYF. CDR3 sequence (DNA): TGCGCCAGCAGCTTGGAGCAGGGATACTCCTACGAGCAGTACTTC.

This chain connects TRBV2 to TRBJ2-1, with D perhaps TRBD2 (6 bases). This CDR3 is built from 14 residues. The ends were cut back, 6 bases at V and 5 bases at J, with 14 bases in the middle. Germline CDR1 SNHLY, CDR2 FYNNEI. The CDR3 DNA reads as TGTGCCAGCAGGACTAGTAATACCCACAATGAGCAGTTCTTC. Protein product: CASRTSNTHNEQFF.

The chain uses TRBV29-1 and TRBJ2-7, with 8 bases fitting TRBD2. J was trimmed by 0 bases and V by 4 bases; bases with no gene match: 11. CDR3 length equals 16 residues. From germline, CDR1 is SQVTM and CDR2 ANQGSEA. The CDR3: CSVGTGLALYSYEQYF. The DNA of the CDR3 is TGCAGCGTTGGTACCGGACTAGCACTTTACTCCTACGAGCAGTACTTC.

This chain connects TRBV14 to TRBJ2-3; 11 bases are shared with TRBD2. The CDR3 covers 15 residues. V lost 2 bases, J lost 5 bases, and 3 bases stayed unmatched. Germline CDR1 reads SGHDN; CDR2 reads FVKESK. The CDR3 loop reads CASSQTSGSLDTQYF. The CDR3 DNA sequence: TGTGCCAGCAGCCAAACTAGCGGGAGTTTAGATACGCAGTATTTT.

The gene calls are TRBV18 and TRBJ2-3, with D possibly matching TRBD2 (6 bases). Trimming left V 2 bases short and J 2 bases short, with 17 bases between. In germline, CDR1 is KGHSH, CDR2 LQKENI. The CDR3 length is 17 residues. The CDR3 reads CASSPIAEASFTDTQYF. CDR3 sequence (DNA): TGTGCCAGCTCACCAATAGCGGAAGCGAGTTTCACAGATACGCAGTATTTT.

CDR3 coding DNA: TGTGCCAGTAGTAAGACAGACTCCTATGGCTACACCTTC. Amino acids: CASSKTDSYGYTF. The chain links TRBV19 to TRBJ1-2; the D gene is possibly TRBD1 (5 bases). Germline values: CDR1 LNHDA, CDR2 SQIVND (reference sequence). V lost 4 bases to trimming and J lost 4 bases, with 10 bases between them. The CDR3 extends over 13 amino acids. Filled out from reference TRBV19 and TRBJ1-2, the complete variable domain reads DGGITQSPKYLFRKEGQNVTLSCEQNLNHDAMYWYRQDPGQGLRLIYYSQIVNDFQKGDIAEGYSVSREKKESFPLTVTSAQKNPTAFYLCASSKTDSYGYTFGSGTRLTVV.

The gene calls are TRBV28 and TRBJ2-1, with 8 positions matching TRBD2. Per germline, CDR1 MDHEN and CDR2 SYDVKM. The junction had 4 bases not matched to a gene; V was cut back by 4 bases and J by 8 bases. The CDR3 sequence is 13 residues long. The CDR3 spells CASSSGLADEQFF. The CDR3 DNA follows: TGTGCCAGCAGTTCCGGACTAGCCGATGAGCAGTTCTTC. The entire variable domain, with the rest obtained from reference TRBV28 and TRBJ2-1, is as follows: DVKVTQSSRYLVKRTGEKVFLECVQDMDHENMFWYRQDPGLGLRLIYFSYDVKMKEKGDIPEGYSVSREKKERFSLILESASTNQTSMYLCASSSGLADEQFFGPGTRLTVL.

V gene TRBV28 combines with J gene TRBJ1-2; D not resolved. The ends were cut back, 8 bases at V and 3 bases at J, with 7 bases in the middle. CDR3 length equals 11 residues. CDR1 is MDHEN and CDR2 is SYDVKM in the germline V gene. DNA of the CDR3: TGTGCCAGCTTCCGAGACTATGGCTACACCTTC. This gives the protein CASFRDYGYTF.

This sequence joins TRBV28 and TRBJ2-1, with 7 positions matching TRBD2. There are 16 residues in the CDR3. Trimming removed 3 bases from V and 5 bases from J; junction bases left unmatched: 10. Germline CDR1 reads MDHEN; CDR2 reads SYDVKM. For the CDR3, the DNA is TGTGCCAGCAGTTTTTGGTCGGCTAGCGGAAACAATGAGCAGTTCTTC. This translates into CASSFWSASGNNEQFF. The full variable domain, its missing parts supplied by reference TRBV28 and TRBJ2-1, is DVKVTQSSRYLVKRTGEKVFLECVQDMDHENMFWYRQDPGLGLRLIYFSYDVKMKEKGDIPEGYSVSREKKERFSLILESASTNQTSMYLCASSFWSASGNNEQFFGPGTRLTVL.

The J gene is TRBJ2-7, the V gene TRBV11-2; TRBD2 matches 8 bases. Germline-derived CDR1 and CDR2 are SGHAT and FQNNGV. Trimming at V came to 0 bases and at J to 3 bases, leaving 4 bases not matched to a gene. The CDR3 length is 15 residues. The CDR3 bases are TGTGCCAGCAGCTTAGAGGTGGGACTAGTCTACGAGCAGTACTTC. This encodes CASSLEVGLVYEQYF.

V gene TRBV6-1 combines with J gene TRBJ1-1; D gene ambiguous. Germline-derived CDR1 and CDR2 are MNHNS and SASEGT. The V end was cut by 2 bases, the J end by 11 bases, with 15 bases between. This CDR3 has 13 amino acids. The CDR3 spells CASSEIALKGAFF. The CDR3 region has the DNA TGTGCCAGCAGTGAAATAGCGCTCAAAGGGGCTTTCTTT.

The V call is TRBV6-5, the J call TRBJ2-7, with TRBD2 matching 10 bases. J was trimmed by 2 bases and V by 2 bases; bases with no gene match: 3. Per germline, CDR1 MNHEY and CDR2 SVGAGI. The CDR3 totals 15 residues. The CDR3 protein is CASSYEAGGPYEQYF. The CDR3 DNA reads TGTGCCAGCAGTTACGAAGCGGGAGGGCCCTACGAGCAGTACTTC.

The chain joins TRBV5-1 to TRBJ1-1, with 7 nucleotides matching TRBD1. Germline CDR1 and CDR2: SGHRS and YFSETQ. CDR3 length equals 15 residues. J was trimmed by 0 bases and V by 0 bases; bases with no gene match: 2. DNA of the CDR3: TGCGCCAGCAGCTTGGGGGGACAGCTGAACACTGAAGCTTTCTTT. Residues: CASSLGGQLNTEAFF.

The chain joins TRBV3-1 (or the pseudogene TRBV3-2) to TRBJ2-7; 13 nucleotides line up with TRBD2. From germline, CDR1 is LGHDT and CDR2 YNNKEL (reference sequence). V gave up 4 bases and J gave up 1 base; unmatched junction bases: 7. This CDR3 region has 17 residues. The CDR3 region has the DNA TGTGCCAGCAGCCGCGGGACTAGCGGGACGGCTTCCTACGAGCAGTACGTC. Translating it yields CASSRGTSGTASYEQYV.

This chain connects TRBV28 to TRBJ1-5; tentative D call: TRBD1 (5 bases). CDR3 length: 14 residues. CDR1 is MDHEN and CDR2 is SYDVKM in the germline V gene. V was shortened by 10 bases and J by 6 bases, with 19 bases between the two germline ends. The CDR3 DNA is TGTGCCATAAGGCTGGGCAGGGAAAGTCAGCCCCAGCATTTT. This sequence encodes CAIRLGRESQPQHF.

J is TRBJ2-7 and V is TRBV9; 10 bases line up with TRBD2. Germline V gene sequence: CDR1 SGDLS, CDR2 YYNGEE. The CDR3 consists of 15 residues. V was clipped by 4 bases and J by 2 bases; unmatched bases: 6. The CDR3 loop reads CASSLGTSATYEQYF. In nucleotides, the CDR3 is TGTGCCAGCAGCCTGGGGACTAGCGCTACCTACGAGCAGTACTTC. Drawing the rest from reference TRBV9 and TRBJ2-7, the complete variable domain is DSGVTQTPKHLITATGQRVTLRCSPRSGDLSVYWYQQSLDQGLQFLIQYYNGEERAKGNILERFSAQQFPDLHSELNLSSLELGDSALYFCASSLGTSATYEQYFGPGTRLTVT.

The CDR3 DNA follows: TGTGCCAGCAGTTACTCTCAGGGAATTAATGAAAAGAGGTTTTTT. It yields the protein CASSYSQGINEKRFF. J is TRBJ1-4 and V is TRBV6-5, with a possible D match to TRBD1 (5 bases). Trimming shortened V by 0 bases and J by 16 bases, and 21 bases separated the two germline ends. The CDR3 loop spans 15 amino acids. Germline CDR1 MNHEY, CDR2 SVGAGI.

This clone is a singleton in its sample. J is TRBJ1-3 and V is TRBV28; D might be TRBD1 (6 bases). Trimming left V 4 bases short and J 0 bases short, with 7 bases between. There are 14 residues in the CDR3. The V gene's germline CDR1 is MDHEN and CDR2 SYDVKM. CDR3 coding DNA: TGTGCCAGCAGTTGGACAGACTCTGGAAACACCATATATTTT. Translated: CASSWTDSGNTIYF.

The chain couples TRBV4-2 to TRBJ2-1; 7 bases line up with TRBD2. V lost 4 bases to trimming and J lost 3 bases; unmatched junction nucleotides: 12. In germline, CDR1 is LGHNA, CDR2 YNFKEQ. CDR3 size: 17 residues. CDR3 DNA sequence: TGTGCCAGCAGCCCTAGACTAGCCGAGTCTTTCTACAATGAGCAGTTCTTC. Translation: CASSPRLAESFYNEQFF.

This clone was recorded once. The V gene is TRBV12-3 or TRBV12-4, the J gene TRBJ2-1; D is unresolved. V lost 6 bases and J 6 bases, leaving 9 bases between the germline ends. CDR3 length: 12 residues. The CDR3 loop reads CASSLYPNEQFF. The CDR3, as DNA: TGTGCCAGCAGCCTTTATCCCAATGAGCAGTTCTTC.